This T cell receptor (beta chain) originates from a study of T cells in narcolepsy. Whole-study context: Healthy controls were enrolled alongside patients with narcolepsy type 1 or type 2. Study-wide points: Reportedly, autoreactive clonotypes were serially detected in patients' blood but not controls'. Autoreactive HCRT-specific and TRIB2-specific clonotypes were marked in same-patient CSF-versus-blood CD4+ comparisons. No autoreactive T cell clone sequences appeared in some memory CD4+ repertoires.

Assay used: immunoSEQ multiplex PCR; TCRdb lists only in-frame clones, some missing. This sample has 35,000 or so clones, with under 85% found just once. The ends lost 5 bases at V and 1 base at J; junction bases unmatched: 15. The CDR3 is made up of 18 amino acids. CDR1 is KGHSH, CDR2 LQKENI, per germline. Comments on this clone: The antigen remains undetermined.

The chain employs TRBV18 and TRBJ1-1, with TRBD1 identical over 8 bases. The sequence came from a human donor with narcolepsy. Sequencing was carried out using CD45RA- memory CD4+ T cells from PBMCs. The CDR3 sequence is CASSKKDWQGAWNTEAFF. The CDR3 coding sequence is TGTGCCAGCTCAAAGAAAGATTGGCAGGGGGCTTGGAACACTGAAGCTTTCTTT.